This record concerns one T cell receptor (beta chain) sequence. Its antigen is unidentified. Clones were sequenced by immunoSEQ multiplex PCR, and TCRdb holds only the in-frame ones, with some missing. Among some 130,000 clones, 88% were seen once, and the ten largest hold 5% to 7%. This specimen belongs to a study of T cell responses to AZD1222 COVID-19 vaccine. Overall study findings and caveats: Vaccine-related CD4 TCRs covered spike, predominating at 160-218 and 743-854. With two AZD1222 doses given, Spike-specific TCR breadth and depth both rose.

Second-dose intervals near 4 or 12 weeks were combined. The ends lost 6 bases at V and 7 bases at J; junction bases unmatched: 10. The CDR3 sequence is 15 residues long. The germline V gene encodes CDR1 LNHDA and CDR2 SQIVND (reference sequence). The sequence came from an adult who received the AZD1222 COVID-19 vaccine. J is TRBJ1-5 and V is TRBV19; the match to TRBD1 covers 9 bases. This specimen was peripheral blood, taken 28 days after the second AZD1222 dose. The CDR3 is CASRTGGSWRQPQHF. CDR3 sequence (DNA): TGTGCCAGTAGGACAGGGGGAAGCTGGAGACAGCCCCAGCATTTT.